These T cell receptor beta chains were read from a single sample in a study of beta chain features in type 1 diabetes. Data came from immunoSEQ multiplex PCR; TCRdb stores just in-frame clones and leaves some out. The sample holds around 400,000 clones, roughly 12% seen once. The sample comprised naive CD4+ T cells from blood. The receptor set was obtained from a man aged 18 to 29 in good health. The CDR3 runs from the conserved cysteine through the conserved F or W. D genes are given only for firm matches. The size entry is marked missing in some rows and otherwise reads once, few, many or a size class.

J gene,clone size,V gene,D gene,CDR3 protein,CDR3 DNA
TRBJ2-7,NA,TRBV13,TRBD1,CASSFRDRDEQYF,TGTGCCAGCAGCTTTAGGGACAGAGACGAGCAGTACTTC
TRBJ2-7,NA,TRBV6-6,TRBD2,CASSYSVPRLALEQYF,TGTGCCAGCAGTTACTCTGTGCCCCGACTAGCGCTAGAGCAGTACTTC
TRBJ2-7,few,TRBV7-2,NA,CASSLDVGVRGNEQYF,TGTGCCAGCAGCTTAGACGTCGGGGTCCGGGGAAACGAGCAGTACTTC
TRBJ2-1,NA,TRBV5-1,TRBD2,CASSLAPGGGNEQFF,TGCGCCAGCAGCTTGGCCCCGGGAGGAGGGAATGAGCAGTTCTTC
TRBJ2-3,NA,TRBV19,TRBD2,CASSIRLAATDTQYF,TGTGCCAGTAGTATACGGCTAGCGGCCACAGATACGCAGTATTTT
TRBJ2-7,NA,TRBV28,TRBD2,CASSYLGLAAGEQYF,TGTGCCAGCAGTTACCTCGGACTAGCAGCGGGTGAGCAGTACTTC
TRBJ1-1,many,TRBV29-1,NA,CSTSTANTEAFF,TGCAGCACGTCGACAGCGAACACTGAAGCTTTCTTT
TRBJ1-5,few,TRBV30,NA,CAWSLGGNQPQHF,TGTGCCTGGAGTCTTGGAGGCAATCAGCCCCAGCATTTT
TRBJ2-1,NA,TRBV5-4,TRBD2,CASSLSGTSNRNEQFF,TGTGCCAGCAGCTTGTCCGGGACTAGCAATAGAAATGAGCAGTTCTTC
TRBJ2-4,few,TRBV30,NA,CAWARRGSLAKNIQYF,TGTGCCTGGGCGCGTCGAGGGTCCTTAGCCAAAAACATTCAGTACTTC
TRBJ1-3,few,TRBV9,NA,CASSVDRSGNTIYF,TGTGCCAGCAGCGTAGACAGGTCTGGAAACACCATATATTTT
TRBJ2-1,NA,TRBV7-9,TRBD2,CASSPPSGTSNEQFF,TGTGCCAGCAGCCCCCCTAGCGGGACGAGCAATGAGCAGTTCTTC
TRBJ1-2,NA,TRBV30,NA,CAKSRQPPTGGYTF,TGTGCCAAATCCCGGCAGCCGCCGACTGGCGGCTACACCTTC
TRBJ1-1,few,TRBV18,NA,CASSPYGQPSGEAFF,TGTGCCAGCTCACCCTACGGACAGCCGTCGGGTGAAGCTTTCTTT
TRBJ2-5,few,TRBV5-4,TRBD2,CASRSSGEPQETQYF,TGTGCCAGCAGGTCGAGCGGGGAGCCTCAAGAGACCCAGTACTTC
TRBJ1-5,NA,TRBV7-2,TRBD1,CASSLVWGQSQPQHF,TGTGCCAGCAGCTTAGTGTGGGGACAGAGTCAGCCCCAGCATTTT
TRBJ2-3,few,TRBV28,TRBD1,CASSTGTGHTDTQYF,TGTGCCAGCAGCACCGGGACAGGGCACACAGATACGCAGTATTTT
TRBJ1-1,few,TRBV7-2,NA,CASSTPGGLTEAFF,TGTGCCAGCAGCACCCCGGGGGGACTCACTGAAGCTTTCTTT
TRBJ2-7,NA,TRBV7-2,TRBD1,CASSKTTTGEHEQYF,TGTGCCAGCAGCAAGACTACCACAGGGGAGCACGAGCAGTACTTC
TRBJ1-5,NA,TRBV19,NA,CASSDGRAYSNQPQHF,TGTGCCAGTAGTGACGGGCGGGCTTATAGCAATCAGCCCCAGCATTTT
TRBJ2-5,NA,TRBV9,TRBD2,CASSVAGLAGNQETQYF,TGTGCCAGCAGCGTAGCAGGACTAGCGGGGAACCAAGAGACCCAGTACTTC
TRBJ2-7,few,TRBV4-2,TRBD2,CASSPTSGGSSYEQYF,TGTGCCAGCAGCCCGACTAGCGGGGGGAGCTCCTACGAGCAGTACTTC
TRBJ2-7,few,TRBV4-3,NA,CASSLLLATQYEQYF,TGCGCCAGCAGCCTTCTTCTAGCGACCCAGTACGAGCAGTACTTC